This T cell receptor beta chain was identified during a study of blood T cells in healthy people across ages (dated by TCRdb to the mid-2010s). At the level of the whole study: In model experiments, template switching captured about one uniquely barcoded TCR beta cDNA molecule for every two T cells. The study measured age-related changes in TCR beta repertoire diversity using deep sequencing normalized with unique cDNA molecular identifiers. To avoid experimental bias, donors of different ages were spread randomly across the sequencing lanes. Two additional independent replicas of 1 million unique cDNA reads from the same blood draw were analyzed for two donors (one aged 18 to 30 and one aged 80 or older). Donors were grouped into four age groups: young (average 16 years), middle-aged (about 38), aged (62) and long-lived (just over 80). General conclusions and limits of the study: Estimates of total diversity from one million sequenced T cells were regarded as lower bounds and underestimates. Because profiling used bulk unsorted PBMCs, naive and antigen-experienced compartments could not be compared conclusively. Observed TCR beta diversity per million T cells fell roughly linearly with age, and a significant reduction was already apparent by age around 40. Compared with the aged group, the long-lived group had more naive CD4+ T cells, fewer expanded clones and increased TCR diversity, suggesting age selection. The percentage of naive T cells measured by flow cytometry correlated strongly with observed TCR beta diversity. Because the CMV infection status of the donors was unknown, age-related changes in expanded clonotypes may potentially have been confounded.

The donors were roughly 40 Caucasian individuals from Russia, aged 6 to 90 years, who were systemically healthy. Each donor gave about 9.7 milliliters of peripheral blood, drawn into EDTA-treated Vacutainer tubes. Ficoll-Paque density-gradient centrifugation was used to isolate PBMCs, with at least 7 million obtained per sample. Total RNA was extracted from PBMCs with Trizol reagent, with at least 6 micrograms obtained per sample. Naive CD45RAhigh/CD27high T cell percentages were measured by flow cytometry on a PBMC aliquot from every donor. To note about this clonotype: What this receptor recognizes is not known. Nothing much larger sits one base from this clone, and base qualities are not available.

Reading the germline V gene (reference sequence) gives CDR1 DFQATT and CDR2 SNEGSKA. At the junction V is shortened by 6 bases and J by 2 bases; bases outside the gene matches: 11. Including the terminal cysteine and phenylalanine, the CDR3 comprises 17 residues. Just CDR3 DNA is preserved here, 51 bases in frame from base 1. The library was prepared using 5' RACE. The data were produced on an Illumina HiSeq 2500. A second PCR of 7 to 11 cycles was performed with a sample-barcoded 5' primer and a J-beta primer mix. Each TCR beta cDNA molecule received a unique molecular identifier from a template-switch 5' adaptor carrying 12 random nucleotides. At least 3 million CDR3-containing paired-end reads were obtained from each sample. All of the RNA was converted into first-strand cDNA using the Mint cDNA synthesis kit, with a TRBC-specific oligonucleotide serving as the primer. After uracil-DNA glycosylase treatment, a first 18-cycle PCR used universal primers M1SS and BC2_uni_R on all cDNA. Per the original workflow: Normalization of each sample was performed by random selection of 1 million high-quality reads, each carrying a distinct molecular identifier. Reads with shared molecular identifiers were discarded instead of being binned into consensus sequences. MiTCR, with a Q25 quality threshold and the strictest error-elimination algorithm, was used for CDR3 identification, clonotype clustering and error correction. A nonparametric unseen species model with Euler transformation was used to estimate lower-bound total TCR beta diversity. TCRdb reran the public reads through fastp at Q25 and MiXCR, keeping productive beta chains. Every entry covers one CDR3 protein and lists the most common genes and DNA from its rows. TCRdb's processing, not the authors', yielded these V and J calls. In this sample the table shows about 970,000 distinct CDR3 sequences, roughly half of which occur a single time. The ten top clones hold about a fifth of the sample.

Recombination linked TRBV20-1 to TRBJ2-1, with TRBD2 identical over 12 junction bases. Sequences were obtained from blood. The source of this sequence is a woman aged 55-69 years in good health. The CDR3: CSAKTALAGGAYNEQFF. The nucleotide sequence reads TGCAGTGCAAAGACTGCGCTAGCGGGAGGGGCCTACAATGAGCAGTTCTTC.